These 25 T cell receptor beta chains were all obtained from the same sample, sequenced in a study of blood T cells in healthy people across ages. Then a second PCR, running roughly 7 to 11 cycles, was carried out with a sample-barcoded 5' primer and a J-beta primer mix. From the 5' RACE reads, TCRdb called clonotypes with MiXCR, one entry per CDR3 protein. The data hold about 970,000 distinct CDR3 sequences, with just over 50% observed a single time. The sample taken for sequencing was blood. Receptors originate from a woman in her sixties or seventies in good health.

This clonotype was found a few times. The chain combines TRBV9 with TRBJ2-5; no definite D call. The V gene lost 6 bases and the J gene lost 6 bases, with 9 bases spanning the gap. This CDR3 is built from 11 residues. CDR1 and CDR2 from the germline V gene are SGDLS and YYNGEE. The CDR3 loop is CASTKRKTQYF. The DNA of the CDR3 is TGTGCCAGCACTAAGAGGAAGACCCAGTACTTC. Combining the CDR3 with reference TRBV9 and TRBJ2-5 gives the whole variable domain DSGVTQTPKHLITATGQRVTLRCSPRSGDLSVYWYQQSLDQGLQFLIQYYNGEERAKGNILERFSAQQFPDLHSELNLSSLELGDSALYFCASTKRKTQYFGPGTRLLVL.

The chain carries TRBV27 and TRBJ2-1, with D possibly being TRBD2 (5 bases). In germline, CDR1 is MNHEY, CDR2 SMNVEV (reference sequence). This CDR3 is 13 amino acids long. Trimming left V 8 bases short and J 6 bases short, with 14 bases between. The CDR3 DNA reads TGTGCCAGCTCCCGAGGAGCGGTCAATGAGCAGTTCTTC. It translates to CASSRGAVNEQFF.

The rearrangement joins TRBV7-9 to TRBJ2-5, with 10 nucleotides matching TRBD1. The length of the CDR3 is 16 residues. Germline assignment: CDR1 SEHNR and CDR2 FQNEAQ (reference sequence). The trim removed 3 bases at V and 4 bases at J, leaving 8 bases unmatched. DNA of the CDR3: TGTGCCAGCAGCTTCGATCCGGGACAGGGGCGAGAGACCCAGTACTTC. This translates into CASSFDPGQGRETQYF.

Only a few counts were recorded for this clonotype. The chain couples TRBV29-1 to TRBJ2-5, with TRBD1 identical over 7 bases. J lost 2 bases, V lost 5 bases, and 8 bases had no gene match. The CDR3 has 14 residues. CDR1 and CDR2 from the germline V gene are SQVTM and ANQGSEA. The CDR3 loop reads CSVHHRGPQETQYF. Written as DNA, the CDR3 is TGCAGCGTTCACCACAGGGGACCTCAAGAGACCCAGTACTTC.

The chain is built from TRBV20-1 and TRBJ2-3; the D gene is possibly TRBD2 (6 bases). CDR1 DFQATT and CDR2 SNEGSKA come from the germline V gene (reference sequence). Trimming cost V 3 bases and J 0 bases, with 16 bases left between them. This CDR3 contains 16 residues. This CDR3 reads CSASDIEGTSTDTQYF. Written as DNA, the CDR3 is TGCAGTGCTAGCGATATTGAAGGGACTAGCACAGATACGCAGTATTTT.

This clonotype was picked up a small number of times. The V call is TRBV20-1, the J call TRBJ2-1; the match to TRBD2 covers 14 bases. The germline gives CDR1 DFQATT, CDR2 SNEGSKA (reference sequence). The CDR3 sequence is 16 residues long. The V segment lost 3 bases and the J segment 7 bases; nucleotides outside the gene matches: 8. CDR3 nucleotides: TGCAGTGCTAGGCCACCGACTAGCGGGGGGGGGAATGAGCAGTTCTTC. Protein sequence: CSARPPTSGGGNEQFF.

CDR3 sequence: CASSGDVGHEQYF. CDR3 nucleotide sequence: TGCGCCAGCAGCGGGGACGTGGGTCACGAGCAGTACTTC. This sequence joins TRBV5-1 and TRBJ2-7, with D perhaps TRBD1 or TRBD2 (5 bases each). The germline V and J ends were trimmed by 4 bases and 5 bases, with 13 bases remaining between them. Germline V lookup: CDR1 SGHRS, CDR2 YFSETQ. The CDR3 consists of 13 residues.

This clonotype came up a few times. The chain joins TRBV7-2 to TRBJ2-5, with a possible D match to TRBD2 (5 bases). The V and J ends lost 6 bases and 5 bases respectively, with 13 bases between them. CDR3 length: 13 amino acids. Germline V CDR1 and CDR2: SGHTA, FQGNSA. The CDR3 spells CASRVIAWETQYF. CDR3 bases: TGTGCCAGCAGGGTGATAGCGTGGGAGACCCAGTACTTC.

The V and J genes are TRBV29-1 and TRBJ2-7, with 7 bases fitting TRBD1. The V and J ends lost 2 bases and 2 bases, in that order; junction bases with no gene match: 9. CDR3 size: 15 residues. Per the germline V gene, CDR1 is SQVTM and CDR2 is ANQGSEA. The CDR3 DNA sequence: TGCAGCGTTGAAAAGTATACGGGACAGACCTACGAGCAGTACTTC. This sequence encodes CSVEKYTGQTYEQYF.

This CDR3 reads CASSRLAGVGHEQYF. CDR3 nucleotide sequence: TGTGCCAGCAGCCGACTAGCGGGAGTGGGTCATGAGCAGTACTTC. The chain employs TRBV7-7 and TRBJ2-5; 12 bases match TRBD2. Germline CDR1 is SSHAT and CDR2 is FNYEAQ (reference sequence). This CDR3 is 15 amino acids long. V shed 5 bases, J shed 11 bases, and the junction held 12 bases outside the gene matches.

The chain couples TRBV12-3 or TRBV12-4 to TRBJ1-5; no definite D call. The CDR3 runs to 14 residues. V lost 0 bases and J lost 4, with 7 bases in between. The CDR3 DNA reads as TGTGCCAGCAGTTTAGCACAGACTAATCAGCCCCAGCATTTT. Amino acid sequence: CASSLAQTNQPQHF.

This clonotype has just a few counts. The V and J genes are TRBV27 and TRBJ2-5; D is perhaps TRBD1 (6 bases). V was clipped by 5 bases and J by 5 bases, with 21 bases between them. Germline V gene sequence: CDR1 MNHEY, CDR2 SMNVEV (reference sequence). The CDR3 contains 16 residues. The CDR3 bases are TGTGCCAGCAGTCGCCAGCCTGGGCCAGGGGCGGAGACCCAGTACTTC. As protein: CASSRQPGPGAETQYF.

The rearrangement joins TRBV18 to TRBJ2-5; the match to TRBD1 covers 7 bases. Per the germline V gene, CDR1 is KGHSH and CDR2 is LQKENI. This CDR3 region has 11 residues. CDR3 sequence reads: CTTSDRDQQYF. The DNA for the CDR3 is TGTACCACCAGCGACAGGGACCAGCAGTACTTC. Drawing the rest from reference TRBV18 and TRBJ2-5, the complete variable domain is NAGVMQNPRHLVRRRGQEARLRCSPMKGHSHVYWYRQLPEEGLKFMVYLQKENIIDESGMPKERFSAEFPKEGPSILRIQQVVRGDSAAYFCTTSDRDQQYFGPGTRLLVL.

The sample holds one count of this clonotype. This chain links TRBV11-2 with TRBJ1-1; no definite D call. V was shortened by 5 bases and J by 11 bases, with 18 bases between the two germline ends. Germline CDR1 reads SGHAT; CDR2 reads FQNNGV. The CDR3 has 13 amino acids. The CDR3 loop is CASSRELPLRAFF. The CDR3 DNA sequence: TGTGCCAGCAGCCGAGAGTTACCTTTGCGGGCTTTCTTT. Drawing the rest from reference TRBV11-2 and TRBJ1-1, the complete variable domain is EAGVAQSPRYKIIEKRQSVAFWCNPISGHATLYWYQQILGQGPKLLIQFQNNGVVDDSQLPKDRFSAERLKGVDSTLKIQPAKLEDSAVYLCASSRELPLRAFFGQGTRLTVV.

V and J are TRBV6-2 or TRBV6-3 and TRBJ2-7; the match to TRBD1 covers 8 bases. With V trimmed by 7 bases and J by 6 bases, 8 bases remained unmatched. The CDR3 totals 13 residues. Germline-derived CDR1 and CDR2 are MNHEY and SVGEGT. This CDR3 is CASMGTGDREQYF. Here the CDR3 DNA reads TGTGCCAGCATGGGGACAGGTGATCGCGAGCAGTACTTC.

V gene TRBV4-1 combines with J gene TRBJ2-7; TRBD1 matches 8 bases. The CDR3 is 14 residues long. The trim removed 2 bases at V and 3 bases at J, leaving 3 bases unmatched. The germline CDR1 and CDR2 sequences are MGHRA and YSYEKL. CDR3 sequence: CASSQPGTGYEQYF. The CDR3 nucleotides are TGCGCCAGCAGCCAACCCGGGACAGGCTACGAGCAGTACTTC.

V gene TRBV4-3 combines with J gene TRBJ2-4, with 7 bases matching TRBD2. There are 16 residues in the CDR3. Germline values: CDR1 LGHNA, CDR2 YSLEER. After removal of 3 bases from V and 7 bases from J, the junction contained 12 bases not matched to a gene. In DNA, the CDR3 is TGCGCCAGCAGCCAGGGGAGGGCGGGAGTGTCGAACATTCAGTACTTC. Translation: CASSQGRAGVSNIQYF.

This chain links TRBV20-1 with TRBJ2-1, with D possibly TRBD1 on 5 matching bases. V was shortened by 7 bases and J by 3 bases, with 7 bases between the two germline ends. The germline gives CDR1 DFQATT, CDR2 SNEGSKA (reference sequence). This CDR3 spans 11 amino acids. The chain's CDR3 is CSEGNYNEQFF. The CDR3 DNA follows: TGCAGTGAGGGGAACTACAATGAGCAGTTCTTC.

The rearrangement links TRBV9 to TRBJ2-5; D gene unclear. The germline CDR1 and CDR2 sequences are SGDLS and YYNGEE. V was cut by 7 bases and J by 11 bases, with 15 bases left in between. The CDR3 loop spans 11 amino acids. The CDR3, as DNA: TGTGCCAGCGTTTTCTTCGATGAGCAGTACTTC. Translation gives CASVFFDEQYF.

The CDR3 here is CASTRSSTDTQYF. CDR3 DNA sequence: TGTGCCAGCACCCGATCTAGCACAGATACGCAGTATTTT. The V call is TRBV7-2, the J call TRBJ2-3, with D unclear. The CDR3 totals 13 residues. V lost 7 bases and J lost 0, with 8 bases in between. The germline V gene has CDR1 SGHTA and CDR2 FQGNSA.

This clonotype was counted between two and nine times. This chain uses TRBV10-3 with TRBJ1-2; TRBD1 matches 10 bases. The CDR3 totals 14 residues. Germline V gene sequence: CDR1 ENHRY, CDR2 SYGVKD. With 6 bases clipped from V and 6 bases from J, the junction kept 7 bases outside the gene matches. CDR3 DNA sequence: TGTGCCATCAGGGGGGACAGGGGAGGAGATGGCTACACCTTC. As protein: CAIRGDRGGDGYTF.

The count of this clonotype is one. The chain combines TRBV12-3 or TRBV12-4 with TRBJ2-7; 10 bases fit TRBD2. Matching the DNA end better, TRBJ2-5 makes the J call doubtful. CDR3 length: 16 amino acids. Here the CDR3 reads CASSYPLAGVGETQYF. The CDR3 DNA sequence: TGTGCCAGCAGTTATCCCCTAGCGGGAGTTGGAGAGACCCAGTACTTC.

This clonotype was recorded once. The V call is TRBV13, the J call TRBJ2-2, with 10 bases matching TRBD2. This CDR3 has 16 residues. V was pared by 4 bases and J by 5 bases, with 7 bases of the junction left unmatched. Germline values: CDR1 PRHDT, CDR2 FYEKMQ (reference sequence). In DNA form, the CDR3 reads TGTGCCAGCAGCTCGCGAAAGCGGGAGGGGACCGGGGAGCTGTTTTTT. It encodes CASSSRKREGTGELFF. The full variable domain, completed using reference TRBV13 and TRBJ2-2, is AAGVIQSPRHLIKEKRETATLKCYPIPRHDTVYWYQQGPGQDPQFLISFYEKMQSDKGSIPDRFSAQQFSDYHSELNMSSLELGDSALYFCASSSRKREGTGELFFGEGSRLTVL.

The chain has TRBV20-1 and TRBJ2-1, with TRBD2 matching 11 bases. Losses at the gene ends were 5 bases for V and 2 bases for J; bases not matched to a gene: 5. Germline V gene lookup returns CDR1 DFQATT and CDR2 SNEGSKA (reference sequence). CDR3 length: 15 residues. CDR3: CSAVLAGGPYNEQFF. In DNA form, the CDR3 reads TGCAGTGCTGTTCTAGCGGGAGGACCCTACAATGAGCAGTTCTTC.

The J gene is TRBJ2-3, the V gene TRBV7-2, with TRBD2 matching over 9 bases. CDR3 size: 16 residues. The germline V gene encodes CDR1 SGHTA and CDR2 FQGNSA. Unmatched junction bases numbered 6, after V lost 3 bases and J lost 2 bases. The CDR3: CASSLGSSGATDTQYF. CDR3 DNA sequence: TGTGCCAGCAGCTTGGGGTCTAGCGGGGCCACAGATACGCAGTATTTT.